Listed below are T cell receptor beta chains from one sample, sequenced in a study of CD4 T cells in relation to SARS-CoV-2 and coronaviruses. Their specific antigens are unknown. Measured with immunoSEQ multiplex PCR; TCRdb has only the in-frame clones, and not every one. The data hold 10,000 to 15,000 clones, with over 65% observed a single time. Material: CD4+ T cells from PBMCs, cultured in vitro. The source of these receptors is a human donor in good health. Each CDR3 is given with its conserved first and last residue.

TRBV6-6,TRBJ2-7,CASSYSVSSLEQYF
TRBV18,TRBJ2-1,CASSPPGSIYNEQFF
TRBV6-6,TRBJ1-2,CASSYEAGVGGYTF
TRBV18,TRBJ1-3,CASSPAFASGNTIYF
TRBV28,TRBJ2-7,CASSLSPAYEQYF
TRBV15,TRBJ2-5,CATSRDIETQYF
TRBV5-8,TRBJ1-5,CASSLAYKQFVQPQHF
TRBV24-1,TRBJ2-7,CATSDSTSGRVYEQYF
TRBV7-3,TRBJ2-5,CASSPTDRGGETQYF
TRBV18,TRBJ2-5,CASSPPVQETQYF
TRBV2,TRBJ2-3,CASSSESLDSTDTQYF
TRBV9,TRBJ2-2,CASSVAQSGTGELFF
TRBV30,TRBJ2-5,CAWSPGSRQTQYF
TRBV5-6,TRBJ2-7,CASSFGGRITYYEQYF
TRBV27,TRBJ1-1,CASSSDRSPNTEAFF
TRBV19,TRBJ1-2,CASSTGTGNYGYTF
TRBV28,TRBJ1-4,CASTRTGGDEKLFF
TRBV24-1,TRBJ2-2,CATSLEGVVGELFF
TRBV7-9,TRBJ2-3,CASRLAGASTDTQYF